The 9 T cell receptor beta chains below all came from one sample that was sequenced in a study of Graves' ophthalmopathy and Graves' hyperthyroidism. CDR3 regions of TCR beta were amplified from RNA transcripts. After a first-round RT-PCR with HTBI primers, a second-round multiplex PCR was run. TCRdb reprocessed the multiplex PCR reads via MiXCR and lists one record per CDR3 protein. Of under 350,000 distinct CDR3 sequences detected, roughly 16% appear once; the ten largest clones hold around an eighth. The specimen sequenced was peripheral blood. These receptors all come from an adult man with Graves' ophthalmopathy.

V usage is TRBV6-2 or TRBV6-3 and J usage is TRBJ1-1; D remains unclear. Germline V CDR1 and CDR2: MNHEY, SVGEGT. This CDR3 comprises 15 residues. The ends were cut back, 5 bases at V and 0 bases at J, with 13 bases in the middle. The DNA for the CDR3 is TGTGCCAGCAGTACGAAGGACGCACTGAACACTGAAGCTTTCTTT. It is translated as CASSTKDALNTEAFF.

This clonotype was counted ten times or more. This chain joins TRBV11-1 and TRBJ2-5; D gene unclear. This CDR3 is 13 amino acids long. V was shortened by 2 bases and J by 7 bases, with 11 bases between the two germline ends. Germline V gene sequence: CDR1 SGHAT, CDR2 FQDESV (reference sequence). CDR3 amino acids: CASSLNPAWTQYF. The DNA for the CDR3 is TGTGCCAGCAGCTTAAACCCGGCGTGGACCCAGTACTTC. Full variable domain (remainder filled in from reference TRBV11-1 and TRBJ2-5): EAEVAQSPRYKITEKSQAVAFWCDPISGHATLYWYRQILGQGPELLVQFQDESVVDDSQLPKDRFSAERLKGVDSTLKIQPAELGDSAMYLCASSLNPAWTQYFGPGTRLLVL.

This clonotype has a count of ten or more. The chain is built from TRBV10-3 and TRBJ2-5; D could derive from TRBD1 or TRBD2 (6 bases each). Germline V CDR1 and CDR2: ENHRY, SYGVKD. With 4 bases removed from V and 5 bases from J, the gap between germline ends came to 11 bases. This CDR3 contains 13 residues. CDR3 DNA sequence: TGTGCCATCAGTGGGGGGGCCTATGAGACCCAGTACTTC. This codes for CAISGGAYETQYF.

Ten or more counts support this clonotype. This rearrangement joins TRBV4-2 to TRBJ1-2, with D unclear. Germline-derived CDR1 and CDR2 are LGHNA and YNFKEQ. Deletions cut 0 bases from V and 4 bases from J, with 12 bases between. CDR3 size: 15 residues. The CDR3 loop reads CASSQDLAEPYGYTF. CDR3 nucleotide sequence: TGTGCCAGCAGCCAAGATCTCGCAGAACCCTATGGCTACACCTTC.

This clonotype was seen ten or more times. This chain uses TRBV27 with TRBJ2-5; D is perhaps TRBD1 (5 bases). The CDR3 totals 15 residues. Germline V lookup: CDR1 MNHEY, CDR2 SMNVEV (reference sequence). V dropped 4 bases and J dropped 3 bases, with 15 bases sitting between them. CDR3 sequence: CASSSAPGLKETQYF. CDR3 DNA sequence: TGTGCCAGCAGTTCCGCCCCAGGGTTAAAAGAGACCCAGTACTTC.

Ten or more counts support this clonotype. This chain links TRBV12-3 or TRBV12-4 with TRBJ2-5, with 7 bases matching TRBD2. This CDR3 is 15 amino acids long. Germline trimming cut 5 bases from V and 5 bases from J; bases unmatched to any gene: 11. CDR3 DNA sequence: TGTGCCAGCAGTCCATGGGGGGGGGGAGGGGAGACCCAGTACTTC. This encodes CASSPWGGGGETQYF.

This clonotype showed up many times. For the CDR3, the DNA is TGTGCCAGCAGTTCGGGGGGGGGCTCCTACGAGCAGTACTTC. The encoded protein is CASSSGGGSYEQYF. J is TRBJ2-7 and V is TRBV9; the match to TRBD2 covers 8 bases. V lost 5 bases, J lost 0 bases, and 4 bases stayed unmatched. CDR3 length equals 14 residues. The V gene's germline CDR1 is SGDLS and CDR2 YYNGEE.

This chain links TRBV7-3 with TRBJ2-2; D is ambiguous. Germline V gene data show CDR1 as SGHTA and CDR2 as FQGTGA. CDR3 length equals 14 residues. Trimming took off 2 bases at V and 6 bases at J, with 10 bases between the two ends. CDR3 amino acids: CASSLSSLAGELFF. The CDR3 DNA follows: TGTGCCAGCAGCTTATCTTCACTCGCCGGGGAGCTGTTTTTT.

This clonotype has a count of ten or more. This chain links TRBV4-1 with TRBJ1-1; 9 bases fit TRBD1. Germline CDR1 and CDR2: MGHRA and YSYEKL. Trimming took 0 bases from V and 3 from J; bases not matched to a gene: 8. The CDR3 spans 17 residues. The CDR3 spells CASSQDSGTGLDTEAFF. The CDR3, as DNA: TGCGCCAGCAGCCAAGATTCTGGGACAGGGTTGGACACTGAAGCTTTCTTT.